Below, 28 T cell receptor beta chains from the same sample are listed, as sequenced in a study of blood T cell repertoires in COVID-19. Sequencing used immunoSEQ multiplex PCR; TCRdb keeps in-frame clones, though not all of them. This sample carries some 170,000 clones, 85% of them seen once, and the ten largest clones take 6.5% to 10%. Sequencing was done on a sample of peripheral blood. Source of these receptors: a woman between 55 and 75 years old with acute or convalescent COVID-19.

The chain has TRBV3-1 (or the pseudogene TRBV3-2) and TRBJ2-1; 8 positions match TRBD2. This CDR3 comprises 16 residues. V gave up 4 bases and J gave up 6 bases; unmatched junction bases: 11. Germline V lookup: CDR1 LGHDT, CDR2 YNNKEL (reference sequence). The CDR3 DNA sequence: TGTGCCAGCAGCCGCTCGGGGGGGCTCCAGGGCAATGAGCAGTTCTTC. Translated: CASSRSGGLQGNEQFF.

This chain connects TRBV5-8 to TRBJ1-2; possibly TRBD1 for D (6 bases). The germline V gene encodes CDR1 SGHTS and CDR2 YDEGEE. The CDR3 spans 13 residues. V was pared by 3 bases and J by 14 bases, with 20 bases between. The CDR3 sequence is CASSSGHGYGMTF. CDR3 nucleotide sequence: TGTGCCAGCAGCTCGGGACATGGTTATGGAATGACCTTC.

The chain combines TRBV27 with TRBJ2-1; 8 bases agree with TRBD2. V lost 0 bases and J lost 0; bases outside the gene matches: 7. Germline V gene lookup returns CDR1 MNHEY and CDR2 SMNVEV (reference sequence). The CDR3 is made up of 18 amino acids. For the CDR3, the DNA is TGTGCCAGCAGTTTATCTGAGCGGGGGCCACTCTCCTACAATGAGCAGTTCTTC. Its translation is CASSLSERGPLSYNEQFF.

The J gene is TRBJ2-5, the V gene TRBV3-1 (or the pseudogene TRBV3-2); 9 bases fit TRBD2. The CDR3 runs 17 residues. CDR1 LGHDT and CDR2 YNNKEL come from the germline V gene (reference sequence). V gave up 7 bases and J gave up 5 bases; unmatched junction bases: 17. The CDR3 bases are TGTGCCAGCAAATGGGGGGAAGCGGGAGGCCGAGGGGAGACCCAGTACTTC. It codes for CASKWGEAGGRGETQYF.

V and J are TRBV27 and TRBJ1-2, with 7 positions matching TRBD1. Germline V gene sequence: CDR1 MNHEY, CDR2 SMNVEV (reference sequence). With V trimmed by 3 bases and J by 2 bases, 9 bases remained unmatched. The CDR3 loop spans 16 amino acids. The CDR3 DNA follows: TGTGCCAGCAGTTTCGTATGGACAGGCGTAAACTATGGCTACACCTTC. Encoded protein: CASSFVWTGVNYGYTF.

The chain employs TRBV7-6 and TRBJ2-1, with D possibly matching TRBD2 (5 bases). There are 16 residues in the CDR3. Germline-derived CDR1 and CDR2 are SGHVS and FNYEAQ. V gave up 5 bases and J gave up 0 bases, with 14 bases separating them. CDR3 coding DNA: TGTGCCAGCAGCCTCCGACTGGGGAGCTCCTACAATGAGCAGTTCTTC. Its protein is CASSLRLGSSYNEQFF.

The rearrangement joins TRBV3-1 (or the pseudogene TRBV3-2) to TRBJ2-5; 7 nucleotides line up with TRBD2. Germline lookup yields CDR1 LGHDT and CDR2 YNNKEL (reference sequence). After removal of 1 base from V and 2 bases from J, the junction contained 7 bases not matched to a gene. This CDR3 is 16 amino acids long. CDR3 nucleotide sequence: TGTGCCAGCAGCCAAGTTCCTAGCGGAACTCAAGAGACCCAGTACTTC. This sequence encodes CASSQVPSGTQETQYF.

V usage is TRBV4-2 and J usage is TRBJ2-2; TRBD1 aligns across 8 bases. The CDR3 covers 17 residues. Germline V lookup: CDR1 LGHNA, CDR2 YNFKEQ. V lost 1 base to trimming and J lost 5 bases; unmatched junction nucleotides: 9. The CDR3 here is CASSQGQGAVSTGELFF. The CDR3 DNA reads TGTGCCAGCAGCCAAGGTCAGGGGGCAGTATCGACCGGGGAGCTGTTTTTT.

This rearrangement joins TRBV6-5 to TRBJ1-2, with D possibly matching TRBD1 (6 bases). V was cut by 10 bases and J by 6 bases, with 21 bases left in between. Germline CDR1 and CDR2: MNHEY and SVGAGI. This CDR3 is 14 amino acids long. The CDR3 nucleotides read TGTGCCACCGCTGGGGGTTGGGAGGGGGATGGCTACACCTTC. It translates to CATAGGWEGDGYTF.

This clone was recorded only once. The rearrangement uses TRBV27 and TRBJ2-1; no firm D call. Germline CDR1 is MNHEY and CDR2 is SMNVEV (reference sequence). This CDR3 spans 12 amino acids. Trimming shortened V by 2 bases and J by 6 bases, and 5 bases separated the two germline ends. CDR3 protein: CASSLTGNEQFF. The DNA of the CDR3 is TGTGCCAGCAGTTTAACCGGCAATGAGCAGTTCTTC.

This CDR3 is CASRSTSGRAGNEQFF. In nucleotides, the CDR3 is TGTGCCAGCAGATCTACTAGCGGGAGGGCCGGCAATGAGCAGTTCTTC. The chain has TRBV3-1 (or the pseudogene TRBV3-2) and TRBJ2-1; 13 nucleotides line up with TRBD2. The V gene's germline CDR1 is LGHDT and CDR2 YNNKEL (reference sequence). The CDR3 has 16 amino acids. Unmatched junction bases numbered 8, after V lost 6 bases and J lost 6 bases.

The chain employs TRBV20-1 and TRBJ1-1; unclear D gene. The CDR3 runs to 10 residues. V was clipped by 2 bases and J by 7 bases, with 5 bases between them. The germline CDR1 and CDR2 sequences are DFQATT and SNEGSKA (reference sequence). The CDR3 nucleotides are TGCAGTGCTAGACAGGATGAAGCTTTCTTT. Translation gives CSARQDEAFF.

The chain recombines TRBV10-2 with TRBJ2-5, with TRBD2 as a possible D gene (7 bases). The germline V and J ends were trimmed by 3 bases and 5 bases, with 19 bases remaining between them. The CDR3 loop spans 16 amino acids. The germline V gene has CDR1 WSHSY and CDR2 SAAADI. Here the CDR3 DNA reads TGCGCCAGCAGTGACCCTAAGGGGGGGTTTCGGGAGACCCAGTACTTC. Amino acids: CASSDPKGGFRETQYF.

J is TRBJ1-2 and V is TRBV2, with D unclear. Trimming stripped 4 bases from V and 2 bases from J, with 11 bases between. Germline loops: CDR1 SNHLY, CDR2 FYNNEI. The length of the CDR3 is 14 residues. The CDR3 bases are TGTGCCAGCAGTGGGCAGGTTGCAAACTATGGCTACACCTTC. Translating it yields CASSGQVANYGYTF.

The chain links TRBV2 to TRBJ2-3, with TRBD2 as a possible D gene (5 bases). Deletions cut 8 bases from V and 0 bases from J, with 15 bases between. The CDR3 consists of 15 residues. Germline V gives CDR1 SNHLY, CDR2 FYNNEI. Written as DNA, the CDR3 is TGTGCCAGCGGTTCTAGCCCGACTAGCACAGATACGCAGTATTTT. Amino acid sequence: CASGSSPTSTDTQYF.

In the case of this clone: Sequence at one end of the junction differs from germline and may be a read error. V is TRBV7-7 and J is TRBJ2-1; D possibly corresponds to TRBD2 (5 bases). CDR1 and CDR2 from the germline V gene are SSHAT and FNYEAQ (reference sequence). CDR3 length: 15 amino acids. The CDR3 coding sequence is TGTGCTAGCAGCTCTAGCCCTAGCTCCTACAATGAGCAGTTCTTC. Translating it yields CASSSSPSSYNEQFF.

The V and J genes are TRBV28 and TRBJ1-2; TRBD1 agrees at 9 bases. The CDR3 is made up of 15 amino acids. Germline trimming cut 3 bases from V and 4 bases from J; bases unmatched to any gene: 6. CDR1 is MDHEN and CDR2 is SYDVKM in the germline V gene. CDR3 sequence: CASSFGGTGSYGYTF. For the CDR3, the DNA is TGTGCCAGCAGTTTTGGTGGGACAGGGTCCTATGGCTACACCTTC.

The count of this clone is one. The chain recombines TRBV5-1 with TRBJ2-7; TRBD2 matches 9 bases. The germline gives CDR1 SGHRS, CDR2 YFSETQ. The trim removed 1 base at V and 0 bases at J, leaving 5 bases unmatched. The CDR3 loop spans 16 amino acids. The CDR3 DNA follows: TGCGCCAGCAGCTTGCGCGCGGGAGGGGGCTCCTACGAGCAGTACTTC. Its translation is CASSLRAGGGSYEQYF.

The chain combines TRBV29-1 with TRBJ1-1; 7 bases map to TRBD1. The V and J ends lost 7 bases and 5 bases, in that order; junction bases with no gene match: 7. The V gene's germline CDR1 is SQVTM and CDR2 ANQGSEA. This CDR3 contains 12 residues. The CDR3 nucleotides read TGCAGCGGCGAGGGGGCGCGTACTGAAGCTTTCTTT. It codes for CSGEGARTEAFF.

J is TRBJ2-1 and V is TRBV5-1; TRBD2 matches 12 bases. The V gene's germline CDR1 is SGHRS and CDR2 YFSETQ. With 0 bases clipped from V and 7 bases from J, the junction kept 2 bases outside the gene matches. The CDR3 is made up of 15 amino acids. CDR3 coding DNA: TGCGCCAGCAGCTTGGCTAGCGGGAGGGGGAATGAGCAGTTCTTC. This translates into CASSLASGRGNEQFF.

There are a few counts of this clone. Other nucleotide sequences from this sample produce the same CDR3. The chain has TRBV20-1 and TRBJ2-7; the match to TRBD2 covers 14 bases. The J segment lost 0 bases and the V segment lost 3 bases, leaving 1 base of the junction unmatched. CDR3 length: 15 residues. CDR1 and CDR2 (germline): DFQATT, SNEGSKA (reference sequence). The CDR3 loop is CSASGTSGSSYEQYF. The CDR3 DNA reads as TGCAGTGCTAGTGGGACTAGCGGGAGCTCCTACGAGCAGTACTTC.

J is TRBJ1-6 and V is TRBV28; 9 bases fit TRBD1. V was pared by 7 bases and J by 7 bases, with 5 bases of the junction left unmatched. The CDR3 length is 14 residues. Germline values: CDR1 MDHEN, CDR2 SYDVKM. CDR3 sequence: CASTETGGNSPLHF. CDR3 nucleotides: TGTGCCAGCACTGAGACAGGGGGAAATTCACCCCTCCACTTT.

The chain carries TRBV28 and TRBJ2-7, with 7 bases matching TRBD1. The CDR3 consists of 13 residues. V lost 8 bases and J lost 2; bases outside the gene matches: 6. Germline V gene lookup returns CDR1 MDHEN and CDR2 SYDVKM. The CDR3: CASGDRAAYEQYF. For the CDR3, the DNA is TGTGCCAGCGGCGACAGGGCGGCCTACGAGCAGTACTTC.

This clone was picked up one time. The chain links TRBV7-9 to TRBJ1-1; tentative D call: TRBD1 (6 bases). The germline gives CDR1 SEHNR, CDR2 FQNEAQ (reference sequence). The V end was cut by 1 base, the J end by 6 bases, with 18 bases between. This CDR3 spans 16 amino acids. CDR3 region: CASSLDIQGGAAEAFF. The CDR3 DNA sequence: TGTGCCAGCAGCTTAGACATTCAAGGGGGGGCGGCTGAAGCTTTCTTT.

The chain recombines TRBV7-2 with TRBJ1-2; a weak D match, TRBD1 (5 bases). Germline assignment: CDR1 SGHTA and CDR2 FQGNSA. The CDR3 sequence is 14 residues long. Trimming shortened V by 1 base and J by 4 bases, and 10 bases separated the two germline ends. CDR3 nucleotide sequence: TGTGCCAGCAGCTTAGGGGGCAGTTCCTATGGCTACACCTTC. This encodes CASSLGGSSYGYTF.

CDR3 sequence (DNA): TGTGCCAGCAGCCACAGGGTTAGCAATCAGCCCCAGCATTTT. Its translation is CASSHRVSNQPQHF. This chain connects TRBV6-5 to TRBJ1-5; the D gene is possibly TRBD1 (6 bases). Germline V gene sequence: CDR1 MNHEY, CDR2 SVGAGI. V shed 6 bases and J shed 0 bases, with 9 bases lying between them. This CDR3 region has 14 residues.

This clone has a single count. This chain connects TRBV19 to TRBJ1-2; 9 nucleotides line up with TRBD1. V lost 7 bases and J lost 7; bases outside the gene matches: 16. CDR1 and CDR2 from the germline V gene are LNHDA and SQIVND (reference sequence). CDR3 length equals 16 residues. The CDR3 DNA is TGTGCCAGTATTCACTCCGGGACAGGGACGGTCCCTGGCTACACCTTC. This translates into CASIHSGTGTVPGYTF. The whole variable domain, filled in from reference TRBV19 and TRBJ1-2, reads DGGITQSPKYLFRKEGQNVTLSCEQNLNHDAMYWYRQDPGQGLRLIYYSQIVNDFQKGDIAEGYSVSREKKESFPLTVTSAQKNPTAFYLCASIHSGTGTVPGYTFGSGTRLTVV.

In regard to this clone: The sample holds other DNA sequences that translate to the same CDR3. The chain joins TRBV5-1 to TRBJ1-1; no firm D call. Trimming left V 0 bases short and J 1 base short, with 7 bases between. The CDR3 sequence is 14 residues long. CDR1 is SGHRS and CDR2 is YFSETQ in the germline V gene. This CDR3 is CASSLEPRNTEAFF. The CDR3 nucleotides read TGCGCCAGCAGCTTGGAACCCAGGAACACTGAAGCTTTCTTT.